Listed below are T cell receptor beta chains from one sample, sequenced in a study of shared T cell receptors in the human thymus. Measured with immunoSEQ multiplex PCR; TCRdb has only the in-frame clones, and not every one. The data hold hundreds of thousands of clones, with roughly 86% observed a single time. These same data were also listed under a study on human thymus T cells.

The sequencing input was thymocytes. These receptor sequences come from a boy under two years old with a congenital heart defect. CDR3s include the opening cysteine and the closing phenylalanine or tryptophan. Each record gives: CDR3 DNA, CDR3 protein, V gene, J gene, D gene, clone size. D genes are given only for firm matches. Only part of the rows carry a size: once, few, many, or a class if the clone is expanded.

cdr3_nt: TGTGCCAGCAGTCAGTCGACTCTTTCCTACGAGCAGTACTTC; cdr3_aa: CASSQSTLSYEQYF; v_call: TRBV27; j_call: TRBJ2-7; d_call: -; clone_size: few
cdr3_nt: TGTGCTAGTGGTATTCGAGCAGGGAGGCCTTACACCGGGGAGCTGTTTTTT; cdr3_aa: CASGIRAGRPYTGELFF; v_call: TRBV12-5; j_call: TRBJ2-2; d_call: -; clone_size: -
cdr3_nt: TGTGCCAGCAGCCAGACAGGGTTCCAGCAGTACTTC; cdr3_aa: CASSQTGFQQYF; v_call: TRBV7-8; j_call: TRBJ2-7; d_call: TRBD1; clone_size: -
cdr3_nt: TGCGCCAGCAGCTGGGGACTAGCGGGGCAAGAGACCCAGTACTTC; cdr3_aa: CASSWGLAGQETQYF; v_call: TRBV5-1; j_call: TRBJ2-5; d_call: TRBD2; clone_size: -
cdr3_nt: TGTGCCAGCAGCCTCAGCGGGACAGGGGTCCACGAGCAGTACTTC; cdr3_aa: CASSLSGTGVHEQYF; v_call: TRBV5-4; j_call: TRBJ2-7; d_call: TRBD1; clone_size: -
cdr3_nt: TGTGCCAGCAGTTTAACCACGACAGGCGGGGGCTCCTACGAGCAGTACTTC; cdr3_aa: CASSLTTTGGGSYEQYF; v_call: TRBV28; j_call: TRBJ2-7; d_call: -; clone_size: -
cdr3_nt: TGTGCCAGCAGCGACACGGACAGGCTTCCGGGCACTGAAGCTTTCTTT; cdr3_aa: CASSDTDRLPGTEAFF; v_call: TRBV5-6; j_call: TRBJ1-1; d_call: TRBD1; clone_size: -
cdr3_nt: TGTGCCAGCAGCTTTTCGGGGACTAATGAAAAACTGTTTTTT; cdr3_aa: CASSFSGTNEKLFF; v_call: TRBV11-2; j_call: TRBJ1-4; d_call: -; clone_size: -
cdr3_nt: TGCGCCAGCAGCCAAGGGACTAGCGGGGGGCCTGCGAACACCGGGGAGCTGTTTTTT; cdr3_aa: CASSQGTSGGPANTGELFF; v_call: TRBV5-1; j_call: TRBJ2-2; d_call: TRBD2; clone_size: -
cdr3_nt: TGTGCCAGCAGTTACCCGTCGACTGAAGCTTTCTTT; cdr3_aa: CASSYPSTEAFF; v_call: TRBV6-6; j_call: TRBJ1-1; d_call: -; clone_size: -
cdr3_nt: TGCGCCAGCAGCCAAGACTGGCGACAGGGTTCCTACGAGCAGTACTTC; cdr3_aa: CASSQDWRQGSYEQYF; v_call: TRBV4-3; j_call: TRBJ2-7; d_call: TRBD1; clone_size: -
cdr3_nt: TGTGCCAGCAGCGCAAGACCCAGGGGGCGCGTCACTGAAGCTTTCTTT; cdr3_aa: CASSARPRGRVTEAFF; v_call: TRBV9; j_call: TRBJ1-1; d_call: TRBD1; clone_size: once
cdr3_nt: TGTGCCAGCAGCGTTCTCTGGACACCGAACACTGAAGCTTTCTTT; cdr3_aa: CASSVLWTPNTEAFF; v_call: TRBV5-5; j_call: TRBJ1-1; d_call: -; clone_size: once
cdr3_nt: TGTGCCAGTAGTCTCTTCCGGGGATCGGCGGATACGCAGTATTTT; cdr3_aa: CASSLFRGSADTQYF; v_call: TRBV19; j_call: TRBJ2-3; d_call: -; clone_size: -
cdr3_nt: TGTGCCAGCAGCGTTAGCGGGAGGGCCGACGAGCAGTACTTC; cdr3_aa: CASSVSGRADEQYF; v_call: TRBV9; j_call: TRBJ2-7; d_call: TRBD2; clone_size: -
cdr3_nt: TGCGCCAGCAACCGAGCGGGAGAATCCGGGGAGCTGTTTTTT; cdr3_aa: CASNRAGESGELFF; v_call: TRBV10-2; j_call: TRBJ2-2; d_call: TRBD2; clone_size: once
cdr3_nt: TGTGCCAGCAGTTTATCGCGGCGGGGTGCCTACAATGAGCAGTTCTTC; cdr3_aa: CASSLSRRGAYNEQFF; v_call: TRBV27; j_call: TRBJ2-1; d_call: -; clone_size: -
cdr3_nt: TGTGCCAGCTCACCACTCGGGACAGCGATCAATCAGCCCCAGCATTTT; cdr3_aa: CASSPLGTAINQPQHF; v_call: TRBV18; j_call: TRBJ1-5; d_call: TRBD1; clone_size: -
cdr3_nt: TGTGCCAGCAGTTCTCCCATGAGGGGGCCGCTCCCGTTGGGTGAAGCTTTCTTT; cdr3_aa: CASSSPMRGPLPLGEAFF; v_call: TRBV27; j_call: TRBJ1-1; d_call: TRBD1; clone_size: -
cdr3_nt: TGTGCCAGCTCACCATCAGGGTACGGAAACGCGACTAGCACAGATACGCAGTATTTT; cdr3_aa: CASSPSGYGNATSTDTQYF; v_call: TRBV18; j_call: TRBJ2-3; d_call: -; clone_size: -